This T cell receptor beta chain emerged from a study of Ad26.COV2.S vaccination and SARS-CoV-2 variants. Background on the study: Donor allocation was to the COV1001 Ad26.COV2.S trial arm.

The CDR3 is 18 amino acids. Germline V gene sequence: CDR1 LNHNV, CDR2 YYDKDF (reference sequence). V was clipped by 0 bases and J by 2 bases, with 17 bases between them. Treatment: roughly 18 received Ad26.COV2.S at low or high dose, single or two shots; 5 received placebo; per-sample allocation not given. Sampling happened 63 days after the first vaccine or placebo injection. Study-wide findings and caveats: Researchers cautioned that TCR breadth and depth analyses may have underestimated total T cell responses. Non-spike TCR breadth showed similarity between vaccine and placebo recipients.

Concerning this clone itself: Antigen specificity is unknown.

TCRdb's table, derived via immunoSEQ multiplex PCR, lists solely in-frame clones and lacks some. The sample records around 250,000 clones, around 88% being singletons. The sequencing used peripheral blood, collected in a trial of Ad26.COV2.S vaccine versus placebo. The chain has TRBV15 and TRBJ2-4; no clear D gene. The TCR sequence derives from a person aged 18 to 65 who received the Ad26.COV2.S COVID-19 vaccine or a placebo. CDR3 sequence (DNA): TGTGCCACCAGCAGAGATGGTGTGGCGGTGGGAACCAAAAACATTCAGTACTTC. Residues: CATSRDGVAVGTKNIQYF.